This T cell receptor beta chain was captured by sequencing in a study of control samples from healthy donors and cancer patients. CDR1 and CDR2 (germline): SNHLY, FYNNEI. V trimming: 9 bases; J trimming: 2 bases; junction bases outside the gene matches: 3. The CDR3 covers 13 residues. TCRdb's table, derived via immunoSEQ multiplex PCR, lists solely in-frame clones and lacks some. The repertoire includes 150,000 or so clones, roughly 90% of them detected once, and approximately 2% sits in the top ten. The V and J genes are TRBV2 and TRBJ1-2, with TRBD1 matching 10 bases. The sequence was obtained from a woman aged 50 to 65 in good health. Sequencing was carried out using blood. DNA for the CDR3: TGTGCCAGGAGGGGACAGGGGAACTATGGCTACACCTTC. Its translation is CARRGQGNYGYTF.